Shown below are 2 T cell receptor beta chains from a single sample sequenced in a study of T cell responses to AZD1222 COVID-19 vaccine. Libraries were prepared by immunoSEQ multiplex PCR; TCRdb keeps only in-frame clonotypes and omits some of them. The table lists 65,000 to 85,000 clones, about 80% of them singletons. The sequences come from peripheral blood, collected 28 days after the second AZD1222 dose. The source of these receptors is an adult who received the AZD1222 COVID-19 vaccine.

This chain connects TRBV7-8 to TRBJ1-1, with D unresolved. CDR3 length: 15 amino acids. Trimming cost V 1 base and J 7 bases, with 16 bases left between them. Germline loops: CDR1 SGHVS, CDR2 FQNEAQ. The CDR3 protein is CASSLGSLLFGEAFF. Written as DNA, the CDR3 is TGTGCCAGCAGCTTAGGAAGTCTGTTGTTTGGTGAAGCTTTCTTT.

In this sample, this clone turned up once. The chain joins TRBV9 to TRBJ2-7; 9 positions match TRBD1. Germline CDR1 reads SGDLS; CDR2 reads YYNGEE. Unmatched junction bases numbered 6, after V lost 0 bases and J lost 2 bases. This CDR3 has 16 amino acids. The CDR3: CASSVGGTGSTYEQYF. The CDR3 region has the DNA TGTGCCAGCAGCGTAGGCGGGACAGGGTCCACCTACGAGCAGTACTTC.